This T cell receptor beta chain originates from a study of radiation and T cells in renal cell carcinoma. Across the whole study: Nephrectomy followed 15 Gy stereotactic body radiation by 4 weeks.

Assay used: immunoSEQ multiplex PCR; TCRdb lists only in-frame clones, some missing. This table has more than 20,000 clones, 81% appearing once. The time point denotes: blood 2 weeks post-SBRT. As to treatment: 15 Gy SBRT to primary tumor, nephrectomy 4 weeks later. Radiation-treated patients gave blood at baseline, week 2 and week 4. Findings of the study overall: In blood, top tumor clones expanded by 2 weeks, shrinking by 4. Without pretreatment biopsies, baseline tumor clonotype presence was undetermined.

Note on this clone: What it binds is unknown.

The sequencing here drew on blood, taken from a patient whose treatment included radiotherapy and nephrectomy. The TCR comes from a man in his fifties or sixties with renal cell carcinoma.

CDR3 residues: CASSPIGAEAFF. CDR3 DNA sequence: TGTGCCAGCAGCCCAATTGGTGCTGAAGCTTTCTTT. The rearrangement joins TRBV11-2 to TRBJ1-1, with D unresolved. The germline CDR1 and CDR2 sequences are SGHAT and FQNNGV. Trimming removed 5 bases at V and 6 bases at J, with 10 bases between. This CDR3 is 12 amino acids long.